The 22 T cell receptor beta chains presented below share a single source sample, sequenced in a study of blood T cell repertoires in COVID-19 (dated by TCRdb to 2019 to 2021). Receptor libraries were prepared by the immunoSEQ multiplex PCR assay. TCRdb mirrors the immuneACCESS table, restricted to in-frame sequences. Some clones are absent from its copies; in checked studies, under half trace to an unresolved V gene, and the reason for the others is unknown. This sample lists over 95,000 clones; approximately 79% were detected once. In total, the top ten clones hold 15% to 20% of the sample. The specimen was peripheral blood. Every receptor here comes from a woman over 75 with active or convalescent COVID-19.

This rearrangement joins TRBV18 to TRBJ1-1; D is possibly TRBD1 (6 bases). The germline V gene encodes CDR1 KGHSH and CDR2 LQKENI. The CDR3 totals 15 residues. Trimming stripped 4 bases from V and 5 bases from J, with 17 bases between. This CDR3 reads CASSQLQGTRTEAFF. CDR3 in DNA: TGTGCCAGCTCACAATTACAGGGTACTCGGACTGAAGCTTTCTTT.

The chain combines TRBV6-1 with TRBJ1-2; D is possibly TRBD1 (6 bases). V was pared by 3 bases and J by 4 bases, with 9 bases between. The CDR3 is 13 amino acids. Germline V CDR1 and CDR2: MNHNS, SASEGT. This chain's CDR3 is CASSENRVYGYTF. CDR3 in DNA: TGTGCCAGCAGTGAGAACAGGGTCTATGGCTACACCTTC.

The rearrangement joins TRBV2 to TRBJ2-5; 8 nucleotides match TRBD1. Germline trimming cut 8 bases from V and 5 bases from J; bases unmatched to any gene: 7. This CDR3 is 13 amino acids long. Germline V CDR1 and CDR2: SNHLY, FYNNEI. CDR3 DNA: TGTGCCAGCGCAGGACAGGGTGTGGAGACCCAGTACTTC. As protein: CASAGQGVETQYF.

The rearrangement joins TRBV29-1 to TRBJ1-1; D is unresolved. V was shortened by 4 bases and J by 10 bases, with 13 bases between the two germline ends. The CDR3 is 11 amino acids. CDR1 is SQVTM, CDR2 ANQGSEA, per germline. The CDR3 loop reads CSVASAPGAFF. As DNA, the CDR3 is TGCAGCGTTGCCTCGGCCCCGGGAGCTTTCTTT.

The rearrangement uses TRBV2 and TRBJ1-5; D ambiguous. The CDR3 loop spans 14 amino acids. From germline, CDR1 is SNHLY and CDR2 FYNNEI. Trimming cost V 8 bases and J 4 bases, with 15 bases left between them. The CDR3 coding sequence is TGTGCCAGCGTAAGGGAGGATGGGAATCAGCCCCAGCATTTT. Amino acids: CASVREDGNQPQHF. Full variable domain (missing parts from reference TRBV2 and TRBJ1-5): EPEVTQTPSHQVTQMGQEVILRCVPISNHLYFYWYRQILGQKVEFLVSFYNNEISEKSEIFDDQFSVERPDGSNFTLKIRSTKLEDSAMYFCASVREDGNQPQHFGDGTRLSIL.

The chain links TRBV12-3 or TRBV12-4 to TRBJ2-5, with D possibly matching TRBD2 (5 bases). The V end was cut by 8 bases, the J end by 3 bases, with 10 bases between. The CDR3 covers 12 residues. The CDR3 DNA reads TGTGCCAGCTCCCGGGATGAAGAGACCCAGTACTTC. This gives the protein CASSRDEETQYF.

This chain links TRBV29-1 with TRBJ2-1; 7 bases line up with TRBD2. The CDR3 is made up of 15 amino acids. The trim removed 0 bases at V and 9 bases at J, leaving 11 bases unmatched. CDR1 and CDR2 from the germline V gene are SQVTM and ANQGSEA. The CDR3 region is CSVEDGRTSTSEQFF. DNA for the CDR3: TGCAGCGTTGAAGATGGAAGGACTAGTACAAGTGAGCAGTTCTTC.

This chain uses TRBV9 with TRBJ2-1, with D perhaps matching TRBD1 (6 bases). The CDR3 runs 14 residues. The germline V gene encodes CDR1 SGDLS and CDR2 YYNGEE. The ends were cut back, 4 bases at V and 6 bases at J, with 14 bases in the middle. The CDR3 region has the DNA TGTGCCAGCAGCCCCGGGACATTTAGCAATGAGCAGTTCTTC. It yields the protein CASSPGTFSNEQFF.

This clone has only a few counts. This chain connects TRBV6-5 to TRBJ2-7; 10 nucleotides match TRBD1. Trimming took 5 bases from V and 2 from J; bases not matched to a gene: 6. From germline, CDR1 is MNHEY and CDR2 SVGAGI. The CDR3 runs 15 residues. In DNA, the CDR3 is TGTGCCAGCAGTATTGCCGGGACAGGGGCCTACGAGCAGTACTTC. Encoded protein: CASSIAGTGAYEQYF.

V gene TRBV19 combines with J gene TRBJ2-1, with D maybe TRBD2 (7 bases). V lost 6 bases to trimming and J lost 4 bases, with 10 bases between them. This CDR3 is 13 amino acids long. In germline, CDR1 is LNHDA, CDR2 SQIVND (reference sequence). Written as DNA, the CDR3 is TGTGCCAGTAGAGCGGGACAATACAATGAGCAGTTCTTC. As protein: CASRAGQYNEQFF. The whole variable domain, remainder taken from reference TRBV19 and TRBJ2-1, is DGGITQSPKYLFRKEGQNVTLSCEQNLNHDAMYWYRQDPGQGLRLIYYSQIVNDFQKGDIAEGYSVSREKKESFPLTVTSAQKNPTAFYLCASRAGQYNEQFFGPGTRLTVL.

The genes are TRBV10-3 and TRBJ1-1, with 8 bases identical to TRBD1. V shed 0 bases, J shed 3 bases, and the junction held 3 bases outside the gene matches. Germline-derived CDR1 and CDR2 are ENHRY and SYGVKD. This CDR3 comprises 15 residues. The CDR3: CAISESDRVYTEAFF. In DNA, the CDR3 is TGTGCCATCAGTGAGTCGGACAGGGTTTACACTGAAGCTTTCTTT.

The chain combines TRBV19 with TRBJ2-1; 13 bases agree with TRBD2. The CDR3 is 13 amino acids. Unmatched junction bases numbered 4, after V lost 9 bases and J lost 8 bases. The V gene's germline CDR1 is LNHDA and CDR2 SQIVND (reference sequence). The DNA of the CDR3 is TGTGCCAGCGGACTAGCGGGAGTCTATGAGCAGTTCTTC. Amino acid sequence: CASGLAGVYEQFF. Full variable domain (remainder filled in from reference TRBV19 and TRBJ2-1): DGGITQSPKYLFRKEGQNVTLSCEQNLNHDAMYWYRQDPGQGLRLIYYSQIVNDFQKGDIAEGYSVSREKKESFPLTVTSAQKNPTAFYLCASGLAGVYEQFFGPGTRLTVL.

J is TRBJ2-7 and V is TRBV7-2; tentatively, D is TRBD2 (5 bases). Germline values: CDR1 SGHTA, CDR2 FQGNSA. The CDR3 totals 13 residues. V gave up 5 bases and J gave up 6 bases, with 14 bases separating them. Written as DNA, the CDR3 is TGTGCCAGCAGCCCCCTGGGAGTGGGCGAGCAGTACTTC. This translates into CASSPLGVGEQYF.

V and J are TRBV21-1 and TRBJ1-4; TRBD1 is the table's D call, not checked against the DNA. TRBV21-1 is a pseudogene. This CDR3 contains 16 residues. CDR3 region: CASSKDKWPGVEKLFF. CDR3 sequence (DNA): TGTGCCAGCAGCAAAGATAAGTGGCCAGGGGTTGAAAAACTGTTTTTT.

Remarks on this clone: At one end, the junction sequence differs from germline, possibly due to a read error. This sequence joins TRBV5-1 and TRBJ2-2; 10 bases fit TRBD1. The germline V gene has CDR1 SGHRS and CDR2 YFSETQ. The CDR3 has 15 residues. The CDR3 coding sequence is TGTGCCAGCAGCGACTCGACAGGGGGCCACGGGGAGCTGTTTTTT. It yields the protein CASSDSTGGHGELFF.

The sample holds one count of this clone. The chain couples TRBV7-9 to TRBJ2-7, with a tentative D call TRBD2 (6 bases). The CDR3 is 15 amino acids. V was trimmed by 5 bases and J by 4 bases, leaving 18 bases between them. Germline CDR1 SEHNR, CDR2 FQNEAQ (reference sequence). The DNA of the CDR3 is TGTGCCAGCAGCCCCTTAGCGGAGGGGCTGTACGAGCAGTACTTC. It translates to CASSPLAEGLYEQYF.

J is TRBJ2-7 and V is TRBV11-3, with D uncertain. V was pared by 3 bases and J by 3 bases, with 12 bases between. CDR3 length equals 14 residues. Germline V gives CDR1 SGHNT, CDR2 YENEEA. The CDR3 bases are TGTGCCAGCAGCTTGCAACACCGAAACTACGAGCAGTACTTC. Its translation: CASSLQHRNYEQYF.

The CDR3 sequence is CASSPGQGSSYEQYF. The CDR3, as DNA: TGTGCCAGCAGCCCCGGACAGGGAAGCTCCTACGAGCAGTACTTC. The J gene is TRBJ2-7, the V gene TRBV7-9; 8 nucleotides agree with TRBD1. Per germline, CDR1 SEHNR and CDR2 FQNEAQ (reference sequence). CDR3 length equals 15 residues. J was trimmed by 0 bases and V by 5 bases; bases with no gene match: 6.

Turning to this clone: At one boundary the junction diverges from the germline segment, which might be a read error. The CDR3, as DNA: TGTGCCAGCAGCTTGGCCGCAGAAAACATTCAGTACTTC. Encoded protein: CASSLAAENIQYF. The genes are TRBV5-1 and TRBJ2-4; D remains unclear. The CDR3 consists of 13 residues. CDR1 SGHRS and CDR2 YFSETQ come from the germline V gene.

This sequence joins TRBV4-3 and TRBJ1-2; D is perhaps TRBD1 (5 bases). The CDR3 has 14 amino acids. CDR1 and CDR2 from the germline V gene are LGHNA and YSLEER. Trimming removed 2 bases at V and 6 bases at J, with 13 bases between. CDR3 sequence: CASSQLGQGHGYTF. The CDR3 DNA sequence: TGCGCCAGCAGCCAATTGGGTCAGGGCCATGGCTACACCTTC.

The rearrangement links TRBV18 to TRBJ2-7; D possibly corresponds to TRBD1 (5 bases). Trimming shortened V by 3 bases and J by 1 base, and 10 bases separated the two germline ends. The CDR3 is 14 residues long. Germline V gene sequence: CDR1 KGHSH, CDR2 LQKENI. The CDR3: CASSPQGSSYEQYF. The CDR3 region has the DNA TGTGCCAGCTCACCCCAGGGCAGTTCCTACGAGCAGTACTTC.

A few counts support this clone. The CDR3 sequence: CASSIDGSSYEQYF. CDR3 in DNA: TGTGCCAGTAGTATCGACGGGAGCTCCTACGAGCAGTACTTC. The V gene is TRBV19, the J gene TRBJ2-7, with D perhaps TRBD2 (6 bases). This CDR3 is built from 14 residues. Trimming pared 3 bases from V and 0 bases from J, leaving 9 bases between. Germline-derived CDR1 and CDR2 are LNHDA and SQIVND (reference sequence).